Sequencing of this T cell receptor (beta chain) was carried out in a study of OX40 agonist ivuxolimab in advanced cancers. About the study: Three individuals attained partial responses, comprising one hepatocellular carcinoma case and two cutaneous melanoma cases.

CDR1 SGHDN and CDR2 FVKESK come from the germline V gene. V shed 0 bases and J shed 5 bases, with 13 bases lying between them. The CDR3 runs 15 residues. The repertoire was sequenced with immunoSEQ multiplex PCR; TCRdb's copy has only in-frame clones and lacks some. The sample contains about 73,000 clones, almost 90% of which appear only once. The chain has TRBV14 and TRBJ2-5; a possible D gene is TRBD1 (6 bases). The receptor's source is an adult with an advanced solid tumor such as melanoma, head and neck, liver or kidney cancer. The sequenced sample was CD4+ or CD8+ T cells sorted from blood, obtained in a trial of the OX40 agonist ivuxolimab. The CDR3 spells CASSQDRAGAETQYF. The CDR3, as DNA: TGTGCCAGCAGCCAAGATCGGGCAGGGGCGGAGACCCAGTACTTC.